Shown below are 18 T cell receptor beta chains from a single sample sequenced in a study of blood T cell repertoires in COVID-19. TCRdb's copy holds only in-frame clones and misses some; the assay was immunoSEQ multiplex PCR. The sample lists about 64,000 clones, more than 75% occurring once. What was sequenced was PBMCs or T cells enriched from blood (not recorded which). Receptors originate from a woman aged 40 to 49 who had recovered from COVID-19.

The chain employs TRBV7-2 and TRBJ2-1; 7 nucleotides align to TRBD2. The germline V gene encodes CDR1 SGHTA and CDR2 FQGNSA. This CDR3 is built from 14 residues. V was clipped by 2 bases and J by 4 bases; unmatched bases: 2. The CDR3 region is CASSLLAAYNEQFF. The CDR3 DNA follows: TGTGCCAGCAGCTTACTAGCGGCTTACAATGAGCAGTTCTTC.

CDR3 in amino acids: CASSPTSGAPNEQFF. CDR3 nucleotide sequence: TGTGCCAGCAGTCCTACTAGCGGGGCACCGAATGAGCAGTTCTTC. The chain employs TRBV27 and TRBJ2-1, with TRBD2 matching 10 bases. From germline, CDR1 is MNHEY and CDR2 SMNVEV (reference sequence). With 5 bases clipped from V and 7 bases from J, the junction kept 8 bases outside the gene matches. The CDR3 consists of 15 residues.

This clone was seen a single time. This chain uses TRBV4-2 with TRBJ2-2; possibly TRBD1 for D (6 bases). Germline V lookup: CDR1 LGHNA, CDR2 YNFKEQ. V lost 6 bases, J lost 0 bases, and 14 bases lay in between. The CDR3 runs 16 residues. The CDR3 protein is CASRNLQGANTGELFF. The CDR3 DNA reads as TGTGCCAGCAGGAACTTACAGGGCGCGAACACCGGGGAGCTGTTTTTT.

V is TRBV5-4 and J is TRBJ2-2; no reliable D call. Germline lookup yields CDR1 SGHNT and CDR2 YYREEE (reference sequence). The CDR3 extends over 14 amino acids. V dropped 6 bases and J dropped 6 bases, with 15 bases sitting between them. In nucleotides, the CDR3 is TGTGCCAGCACTTCTTTACAGACGGCCGGGGAGCTGTTTTTT. This codes for CASTSLQTAGELFF.

V gene TRBV6-5 combines with J gene TRBJ1-1, with D possibly matching TRBD1 (6 bases). The germline V gene has CDR1 MNHEY and CDR2 SVGAGI. Trimming took 7 bases from V and 4 from J, leaving 16 bases between them. The CDR3 spans 14 residues. The CDR3 loop is CASKIGRGATEAFF. The CDR3 DNA is TGTGCCAGCAAGATCGGCAGGGGAGCCACTGAAGCTTTCTTT.

This chain uses TRBV20-1 with TRBJ2-7, with 8 bases aligning to TRBD2. This CDR3 is 16 amino acids long. V was pared by 3 bases and J by 2 bases, with 12 bases of the junction left unmatched. Germline-derived CDR1 and CDR2 are DFQATT and SNEGSKA (reference sequence). The CDR3 spells CSASSTVGLAAYEQYF. Here the CDR3 DNA reads TGCAGTGCTAGTAGCACCGTCGGACTAGCCGCCTACGAGCAGTACTTC.

The chain uses TRBV5-5 and TRBJ2-7; perhaps TRBD1 as D (6 bases). CDR3 length: 14 residues. V lost 1 base and J 2 bases, leaving 10 bases between the germline ends. CDR1 SGHKS and CDR2 YYEKEE come from the germline V gene (reference sequence). In nucleotides, the CDR3 is TGTGCCAGCAGCTTGTTATCAGGGGCCTACGAGCAGTACTTC. Its protein is CASSLLSGAYEQYF. The full variable domain, completed using reference TRBV5-5 and TRBJ2-7, is DAGVTQSPTHLIKTRGQQVTLRCSPISGHKSVSWYQQVLGQGPQFIFQYYEKEERGRGNFPDRFSARQFPNYSSELNVNALLLGDSALYLCASSLLSGAYEQYFGPGTRLTVT.

This rearrangement joins TRBV9 to TRBJ1-1; D is uncertain. Germline assignment: CDR1 SGDLS and CDR2 YYNGEE. The CDR3 has 14 amino acids. Trimming took off 0 bases at V and 1 base at J, with 7 bases between the two ends. The CDR3 DNA sequence: TGTGCCAGCAGCGTAGGTGGAGAGAACACTGAAGCTTTCTTT. Translation gives CASSVGGENTEAFF.

This chain uses TRBV27 with TRBJ2-7, with a tentative D call TRBD1 (6 bases). V was cut by 8 bases and J by 0 bases, with 11 bases left in between. CDR1 and CDR2 from the germline V gene are MNHEY and SMNVEV (reference sequence). The CDR3 is made up of 13 amino acids. The CDR3 region is CASHGQSSYEQYF. The CDR3 coding sequence is TGTGCCAGCCATGGACAGAGCTCCTACGAGCAGTACTTC.

J is TRBJ2-7 and V is TRBV5-1; no definite D call. The germline CDR1 and CDR2 sequences are SGHRS and YFSETQ. The CDR3 is 14 residues long. V was pared by 0 bases and J by 0 bases, with 7 bases between. Here the CDR3 DNA reads TGCGCCAGCAGCTTGGAACTGTTCTCCTACGAGCAGTACTTC. Amino acid sequence: CASSLELFSYEQYF.

V is TRBV19 and J is TRBJ2-2, with 9 nucleotides matching TRBD2. CDR1 is LNHDA and CDR2 is SQIVND in the germline V gene (reference sequence). The CDR3 consists of 16 residues. The V gene end was trimmed by 1 base and the J gene end by 5 bases; junction bases not matched to a gene: 5. CDR3 DNA sequence: TGTGCCAGTAGTATAGGCGGGGGGGCTTGGACCGGGGAGCTGTTTTTT. Amino acids: CASSIGGGAWTGELFF.

V and J are TRBV13 and TRBJ2-1; TRBD2 matches 8 bases. The CDR3 contains 16 residues. Germline V gene lookup returns CDR1 PRHDT and CDR2 FYEKMQ (reference sequence). The ends lost 5 bases at V and 10 bases at J; junction bases unmatched: 16. CDR3 DNA sequence: TGTGCCAGCAGCCCTTCCTCGGGGGGGGATGTTTACGAGCAGTTCTTC. Its translation is CASSPSSGGDVYEQFF.

This clone was counted a single time. The V call is TRBV6-5, the J call TRBJ1-3, with TRBD1 matching 7 bases. Trimming cost V 4 bases and J 0 bases; bases outside gene matches: 3. Looked up from germline, CDR1 is MNHEY and CDR2 is SVGAGI. This CDR3 has 15 residues. The CDR3, as DNA: TGTGCCAGCAGTTTACAGGGGATCTCTGGAAACACCATATATTTT. It yields the protein CASSLQGISGNTIYF.

The chain joins TRBV10-1 to TRBJ1-2, with D hard to call. Trimming shortened V by 4 bases and J by 0 bases, and 6 bases separated the two germline ends. Germline V CDR1 and CDR2: WNHNN, SYGVQD (reference sequence). This CDR3 comprises 13 residues. The CDR3 DNA reads TGCGCCAGCAGTGTAAATACTAACTATGGCTACACCTTC. Amino acids: CASSVNTNYGYTF.

This chain's CDR3 is CASSSWGGMEKTQYF. The CDR3 DNA is TGTGCCAGCAGCTCCTGGGGGGGTATGGAGAAGACCCAGTACTTC. The V and J genes are TRBV5-6 and TRBJ2-5; 7 nucleotides align to TRBD2. Germline CDR1 and CDR2: SGHDT and YYEEEE. This CDR3 region has 15 residues. V dropped 3 bases and J dropped 6; count of bases not matched to a gene: 11.

The rearrangement joins TRBV4-1 to TRBJ2-2, with TRBD2 matching over 7 bases. V was clipped by 0 bases and J by 5 bases; unmatched bases: 9. This CDR3 spans 17 amino acids. Germline V gene lookup returns CDR1 MGHRA and CDR2 YSYEKL. In DNA, the CDR3 is TGCGCCAGCAGCCAAGATCCCGGGGAAGCGGGGACCGGGGAGCTGTTTTTT. Encoded protein: CASSQDPGEAGTGELFF.

CDR3 coding DNA: TGTGCCAGCAGTGAAACCGGGGAATTAACCTACGAGCAGTACTTC. Its protein product is CASSETGELTYEQYF. V usage is TRBV25-1 and J usage is TRBJ2-7; possible D gene TRBD2, 5 bases. V was clipped by 2 bases and J by 2 bases, with 13 bases between them. The length of the CDR3 is 15 residues. Per the germline V gene, CDR1 is MGHDK and CDR2 is SYGVNS.

The J gene is TRBJ1-2, the V gene TRBV11-2, with 7 bases identical to TRBD1. V trimming: 5 bases; J trimming: 4 bases; junction bases outside the gene matches: 4. The CDR3 loop spans 13 amino acids. Germline V lookup: CDR1 SGHAT, CDR2 FQNNGV. For the CDR3, the DNA is TGTGCCAGCAGCGCTCGGGACAGCTATGGCTACACCTTC. Protein: CASSARDSYGYTF.